This T cell receptor (beta chain) derives from a study of regulatory T cells in long-lasting Graves disease. Building of the TCR beta libraries involved iRepertoire HTBI primers and Arm-PCR of CDR3 regions. TCRdb itself ran the multiplex PCR reads through MiXCR, one entry per CDR3 protein. The repertoire holds about 220,000 distinct CDR3 sequences, with roughly 19% as singletons. Time point in this sample: newly diagnosed GD, antithyroid drugs for less than 3 months. There was RNA extracted from PBMCs, and the TCR library was made from it. Germline CDR1 reads MDHEN; CDR2 reads SYDVKM. The ends were cut back, 5 bases at V and 7 bases at J, with 12 bases in the middle. The CDR3 totals 14 residues. This clonotype was picked up many times. This same sample was also taken into another study, of T cells in Graves' hyperthyroidism and ophthalmopathy. That paper notes: The TCR CDR3 was amplified in a first-round RT-PCR using the HTBI primer set. In the blood, most expanded thyroid clonotypes above 0.001 appeared as well.

The sample was peripheral blood mononuclear cells (PBMCs), taken at new diagnosis, from a patient treated with antithyroid drugs. The rearrangement uses TRBV28 and TRBJ1-6; tentatively, D is TRBD1 (5 bases). The source of this sequence is a woman aged 30 to 39 with Graves disease. The CDR3 DNA reads as TGTGCCAGCAGTCGAACATGGGGCAATTCACCCCTCCACTTT. It codes for CASSRTWGNSPLHF.